This TCR beta chain appears in the sequencing data of a study of shared clonotypes between healthy human individuals. The authors loaded roughly 200 ng DNA, approximately 30,000 T cell genomes, into sorted-subset replicate PCRs. Clones were read by immunoSEQ multiplex PCR, and TCRdb kept only the in-frame ones, dropping some. The sample comprises approximately 2,000,000 clones, around 92% of which are singletons, and approximately 0.41% rests with the top ten. Germline V CDR1 and CDR2: MGHRA, YSYEKL. With 1 base clipped from V and 2 bases from J, the junction kept 1 base outside the gene matches. CDR3 length equals 14 residues. Comment on this clone: Its specificity is not known.

CD4+ cells were split into CD45RA+ naive and CD45RA-negative memory subsets. Study observations and caveats: Naive subsets, compared against memory subsets, generally had larger estimated richness values.

The TCR originated in a man aged 18 to 30 in good health. Some clones in this sample may be carry-over from other donors' samples. Sequenced sample: naive CD4+ T cells from PBMCs. The subset here: CD45RA+ positively selected. This chain links TRBV4-1 with TRBJ2-7; the match to TRBD1 covers 8 bases. The CDR3 loop is CASSQGDRPYEQYF. The DNA for the CDR3 is TGCGCCAGCAGCCAAGGGGACAGGCCCTACGAGCAGTACTTC.